Listed here are 29 T cell receptor beta chains from one sample, sequenced in a study of cytomegalovirus exposure and HLA in healthy donors. The PCR had 60 Vbeta and 13 Jbeta primers. Clones were sequenced by immunoSEQ multiplex PCR, and TCRdb holds only the in-frame ones, with some missing. This repertoire shows over 150,000 clones, around 80% found once; its top ten account for around 13%. Sample: PBMCs. The origin of the receptors is a man younger than 40 in good health and CMV-seropositive.

J is TRBJ1-2 and V is TRBV30, with TRBD1 as a possible D gene (5 bases). The germline V and J ends were trimmed by 0 bases and 4 bases, with 12 bases remaining between them. The length of the CDR3 is 14 residues. Per germline, CDR1 GTSNPN and CDR2 SVGIG (reference sequence). The CDR3 coding sequence is TGTGCCTGGAGTGTACAGGCAGTAATCTATGGCTACACCTTC. It codes for CAWSVQAVIYGYTF.

For the CDR3, the DNA is TGTGCCAGTAGTACCAGCGGGAGGACCGAGCTGTTTTTT. The encoded protein is CASSTSGRTELFF. The rearrangement links TRBV19 to TRBJ2-2; the match to TRBD2 covers 9 bases. CDR3 length: 13 residues. Germline V gene sequence: CDR1 LNHDA, CDR2 SQIVND (reference sequence). J gave up 11 bases and V 4 bases, and 5 bases lay outside the gene matches.

The J gene is TRBJ2-3, the V gene TRBV9, with a possible D match to TRBD1 (5 bases). The V and J ends lost 4 bases and 5 bases respectively, with 11 bases between them. The CDR3 is 13 residues long. Germline loops: CDR1 SGDLS, CDR2 YYNGEE. CDR3 protein: CASSSGLGDTQYF. As DNA, the CDR3 is TGTGCCAGCAGCTCAGGGTTGGGAGATACGCAGTATTTT.

CDR3 sequence: CASGSGQGRSWPAFF. The CDR3 DNA is TGTGCTAGTGGTTCCGGACAGGGGAGAAGTTGGCCAGCTTTCTTT. The chain links TRBV12-5 to TRBJ1-1; 9 bases map to TRBD1. The junction had 13 bases not matched to a gene; V was cut back by 4 bases and J by 10 bases. Germline CDR1 LGHNT, CDR2 FRNRAP. The CDR3 consists of 15 residues.

For this clone: One end of the junction does not line up with germline, which may come from a read error. The genes are TRBV27 and TRBJ2-2; 8 nucleotides match TRBD1. The CDR3 runs to 15 residues. Germline V gene sequence: CDR1 MNHEY, CDR2 SMNVEV (reference sequence). In nucleotides, the CDR3 is TGTGCCACCAGTTTAAGCGGACAGGGTCACGGGGAGCTGTTTTTT. It encodes CATSLSGQGHGELFF.

This rearrangement joins TRBV5-1 to TRBJ2-1; TRBD2 aligns across 8 bases. CDR1 SGHRS and CDR2 YFSETQ come from the germline V gene. The junction had 6 bases not matched to a gene; V was cut back by 1 base and J by 6 bases. CDR3 length: 15 amino acids. This chain's CDR3 is CASSLLTGGLNEQFF. CDR3 DNA: TGCGCCAGCAGCTTGCTGACGGGAGGGCTCAATGAGCAGTTCTTC.

V usage is TRBV14 and J usage is TRBJ2-7, with 8 bases fitting TRBD2. Germline V gene lookup returns CDR1 SGHDN and CDR2 FVKESK. The CDR3 is 15 residues long. With 4 bases clipped from V and 0 bases from J, the junction kept 5 bases outside the gene matches. This CDR3 reads CASSLWREDSYEQYF. The CDR3 nucleotides are TGTGCCAGCAGCCTGTGGCGGGAGGACTCCTACGAGCAGTACTTC.

A note on this clone: This CDR3 is also generated by other DNA sequences in the sample. The gene calls are TRBV28 and TRBJ1-1; D is uncertain. The CDR3 sequence is 12 residues long. Trimming cost V 2 bases and J 4 bases, with 5 bases left between them. CDR1 is MDHEN, CDR2 SYDVKM, per germline. CDR3 in amino acids: CASSLRGTEAFF. CDR3 nucleotides: TGTGCCAGCAGTTTACGGGGCACTGAAGCTTTCTTT.

J is TRBJ1-1 and V is TRBV29-1; no clear D gene. This CDR3 region has 15 residues. CDR1 and CDR2 from the germline V gene are SQVTM and ANQGSEA. The germline V and J ends were trimmed by 1 base and 0 bases, with 12 bases remaining between them. This chain's CDR3 is CSVEGFVNMNTEAFF. Written as DNA, the CDR3 is TGCAGCGTTGAAGGGTTTGTGAACATGAACACTGAAGCTTTCTTT.

The genes are TRBV5-1 and TRBJ2-1; 12 nucleotides line up with TRBD2. The trim removed 4 bases at V and 13 bases at J, leaving 6 bases unmatched. This CDR3 region has 13 residues. Germline CDR1 and CDR2: SGHRS and YFSETQ. The DNA for the CDR3 is TGCGCCAGCAGCGAGGGACTAGCGGGCCCACAGTTCTTC. This codes for CASSEGLAGPQFF.

The CDR3 protein is CATGTGGNIQYF. The CDR3 DNA follows: TGTGCCACGGGCACGGGGGGAAACATTCAGTACTTC. The rearrangement links TRBV27 to TRBJ2-4; 7 nucleotides agree with TRBD2. Germline values: CDR1 MNHEY, CDR2 SMNVEV (reference sequence). CDR3 length: 12 residues. V shed 10 bases, J shed 6 bases, and the junction held 6 bases outside the gene matches.

Written as DNA, the CDR3 is TGTGCCAGCAGACAGGGGGATCATGCCTACGAGCAGTACTTC. Protein product: CASRQGDHAYEQYF. This rearrangement joins TRBV6-5 to TRBJ2-7, with TRBD1 matching over 8 bases. The CDR3 totals 14 residues. V lost 6 bases and J lost 2; bases outside the gene matches: 6. Germline CDR1 reads MNHEY; CDR2 reads SVGAGI.

This chain joins TRBV7-2 and TRBJ2-5, with 10 bases lining up with TRBD2. Per germline, CDR1 SGHTA and CDR2 FQGNSA. The CDR3 contains 16 residues. V gave up 2 bases and J gave up 2 bases; unmatched junction bases: 5. CDR3 nucleotides: TGTGCCAGCAGCTTACGGACTAGCGGAACACAAGAGACCCAGTACTTC. Its translation: CASSLRTSGTQETQYF.

This rearrangement joins TRBV7-9 to TRBJ2-7; no clear D gene. The CDR3 length is 14 residues. Trimming removed 4 bases from V and 3 bases from J, with 13 bases in between. From germline, CDR1 is SEHNR and CDR2 FQNEAQ (reference sequence). DNA for the CDR3: TGTGCCAGCAGCTCCCAAGAGATTCACTACGAGCAGTACTTC. It translates to CASSSQEIHYEQYF.

This clone was seen a single time. The chain combines TRBV28 with TRBJ2-7, with TRBD2 matching over 11 bases. CDR1 is MDHEN, CDR2 SYDVKM, per germline. This CDR3 is 14 amino acids long. J gave up 0 bases and V 8 bases, and 3 bases lay outside the gene matches. The CDR3 here is CASRGLAVSYEQYF. The CDR3 DNA is TGTGCCAGCCGGGGACTAGCGGTCTCCTACGAGCAGTACTTC.

V and J are TRBV4-2 and TRBJ1-6, with 10 nucleotides matching TRBD1. The CDR3 sequence is 17 residues long. With 2 bases clipped from V and 7 bases from J, the junction kept 8 bases outside the gene matches. Germline V gene lookup returns CDR1 LGHNA and CDR2 YNFKEQ. Here the CDR3 DNA reads TGTGCCAGCAGCCAATTGACAGGGGGCGGACAGAATTCACCCCTCCACTTT. It codes for CASSQLTGGGQNSPLHF.

This clone occurred once. This CDR3 is also generated by other DNA sequences in the sample. The chain carries TRBV28 and TRBJ2-7; TRBD1 agrees at 8 bases. V was clipped by 10 bases and J by 2 bases; unmatched bases: 4. CDR1 and CDR2 (germline): MDHEN, SYDVKM. The CDR3 length is 12 residues. The CDR3 loop is CATRTGTYEQYF. CDR3 bases: TGTGCCACCAGGACAGGGACCTACGAGCAGTACTTC.

The chain is built from TRBV6-6 and TRBJ2-1; TRBD2 might be the D (6 bases). The CDR3 runs to 16 residues. Per the germline V gene, CDR1 is MNHNY and CDR2 is SVGAGI (reference sequence). Trimming cost V 5 bases and J 0 bases, with 14 bases left between them. Written as DNA, the CDR3 is TGTGCCAGCAGTCCTCGGGCGGGGACCTCCTACAATGAGCAGTTCTTC. It yields the protein CASSPRAGTSYNEQFF.

J is TRBJ1-5 and V is TRBV28; 7 bases match TRBD1. Germline loops: CDR1 MDHEN, CDR2 SYDVKM. After removal of 8 bases from V and 6 bases from J, the junction contained 13 bases not matched to a gene. The length of the CDR3 is 15 residues. The CDR3 DNA is TGTGCCAGCTCGCACCGAGGGGGCGTTAGTCAGCCCCAGCATTTT. Translating it yields CASSHRGGVSQPQHF.

This sequence joins TRBV25-1 and TRBJ1-6; D might be TRBD1 (6 bases). The CDR3 extends over 13 amino acids. From germline, CDR1 is MGHDK and CDR2 SYGVNS. The V end lost 2 bases, the J end lost 11 bases, and 10 bases lay between the germline ends. The CDR3 sequence: CASSEQGLTPLHF. The CDR3 region has the DNA TGTGCCAGCAGTGAACAGGGGCTGACACCCCTCCACTTT. Filled out from reference TRBV25-1 and TRBJ1-6, the complete variable domain reads EADIYQTPRYLVIGTGKKITLECSQTMGHDKMYWYQQDPGMELHLIHYSYGVNSTEKGDLSSESTVSRIRTEHFPLTLESARPSHTSQYLCASSEQGLTPLHFGNGTRLTVT.

This clone was observed once. The rearrangement joins TRBV4-2 to TRBJ2-1; TRBD2 aligns across 13 bases. The CDR3 is 16 amino acids. Germline V CDR1 and CDR2: LGHNA, YNFKEQ. The ends lost 4 bases at V and 8 bases at J; junction bases unmatched: 8. CDR3 DNA sequence: TGTGCCAGCAGCCGAACCGCCGGGACTAGCGGGGATGAGCAGTTCTTC. It is translated as CASSRTAGTSGDEQFF.

The rearrangement uses TRBV5-6 and TRBJ2-5, with D uncertain. The germline V and J ends were trimmed by 0 bases and 1 base, with 4 bases remaining between them. CDR1 and CDR2 from the germline V gene are SGHDT and YYEEEE. The CDR3 is 13 residues long. The chain's CDR3 is CASSLGSQETQYF. CDR3 coding DNA: TGTGCCAGCAGCTTGGGCAGCCAAGAGACCCAGTACTTC.

The chain has TRBV6-1 and TRBJ1-2, with a weak D call TRBD1 (5 bases). V was shortened by 1 base and J by 7 bases, with 19 bases between the two germline ends. Germline CDR1 is MNHNS and CDR2 is SASEGT. The CDR3 is made up of 16 amino acids. This chain's CDR3 is CASSEGGQGSTGGYTF. CDR3 DNA: TGTGCCAGCAGTGAAGGGGGCCAGGGCAGTACGGGTGGCTACACCTTC.

This chain joins TRBV5-5 and TRBJ1-1, with D perhaps matching TRBD1 (6 bases). Germline loops: CDR1 SGHKS, CDR2 YYEKEE (reference sequence). With 2 bases removed from V and 5 bases from J, the gap between germline ends came to 13 bases. CDR3 size: 14 residues. The CDR3 here is CASSFQGMGTEAFF. CDR3 in DNA: TGTGCCAGCAGCTTCCAGGGGATGGGGACTGAAGCTTTCTTT.

CDR3 amino acids: CASSLTGNSLYEQYF. CDR3 nucleotide sequence: TGTGCCAGCAGCCTCACAGGGAATTCGCTCTACGAGCAGTACTTC. The chain joins TRBV7-8 to TRBJ2-7; D perhaps matches TRBD1 (6 bases). Between the trimmed V and J ends, which lost 5 bases and 3 bases, there was a span of 17 bases. This CDR3 has 15 residues. The germline gives CDR1 SGHVS, CDR2 FQNEAQ.

Only a few counts were recorded for this clone. V usage is TRBV5-1 and J usage is TRBJ2-1; D perhaps matches TRBD2 (6 bases). The V gene lost 2 bases and the J gene lost 0 bases, with 9 bases spanning the gap. Germline values: CDR1 SGHRS, CDR2 YFSETQ. This CDR3 is built from 15 residues. CDR3 DNA: TGCGCCAGCAGCTTAGCTAGCGACTCCTACAATGAGCAGTTCTTC. Its translation is CASSLASDSYNEQFF.

This chain uses TRBV27 with TRBJ2-6; no clear D. The ends were cut back, 5 bases at V and 0 bases at J, with 5 bases in the middle. This CDR3 spans 14 amino acids. From germline, CDR1 is MNHEY and CDR2 SMNVEV (reference sequence). The CDR3 bases are TGTGCCAGCAGTCCTCCCTCTGGGGCCAACGTCCTGACTTTC. It yields the protein CASSPPSGANVLTF.

The gene calls are TRBV27 and TRBJ1-6; D might be TRBD1 (6 bases). Trimming shortened V by 2 bases and J by 7 bases, and 12 bases separated the two germline ends. The CDR3 has 15 amino acids. The germline CDR1 and CDR2 sequences are MNHEY and SMNVEV (reference sequence). CDR3 sequence reads: CASSLAGERNSPLHF. Here the CDR3 DNA reads TGTGCCAGCAGTTTAGCAGGGGAGAGGAATTCACCCCTCCACTTT.

CDR3 DNA sequence: TGTGCCAGCAGCCAACCGGGGGGGTCCTCTGGAAACACCATATATTTT. Protein sequence: CASSQPGGSSGNTIYF. This rearrangement joins TRBV7-2 to TRBJ1-3; D might be TRBD1 (5 bases). The CDR3 covers 16 residues. Germline CDR1 SGHTA, CDR2 FQGNSA. Trimming stripped 5 bases from V and 0 bases from J, with 14 bases between.